A selection of T cell receptor beta chains follows, all from one sample in a study of blood T cell repertoires in COVID-19. Using immunoSEQ multiplex PCR, the repertoire was profiled, and TCRdb retains in-frame clones only, with some absent. The table lists more than 200,000 clones, 82% of them singletons. Sequenced: peripheral blood. The receptors were sampled from an elderly woman with active or convalescent COVID-19. CDR3s include the opening cysteine and the closing phenylalanine or tryptophan. The D gene is left open where the match is weak. Clone size is stated in some rows and not others, as once, few, many or a class when expanded.

v_gene,j_gene,d_gene,abundance,CDR3nt,CDR3aa
TRBV5-4,TRBJ1-2,TRBD1,-,TGTGCCAGCACCAAGACAGGGATTAACTATGGCTACACCTTC,CASTKTGINYGYTF
TRBV28,TRBJ1-6,-,-,TGTGCCAGCAGAGAGGGTGATTCACCCCTCCACTTT,CASREGDSPLHF
TRBV27,TRBJ2-7,-,-,TGTGCCAGAAAATTCAAAGGGGCCTTCGTTTACGAGCAGTACTTC,CARKFKGAFVYEQYF
TRBV19,TRBJ2-1,TRBD1,-,TGTGCCAGTAGTCTCCGGACAGGGGTTGAGCAGTTCTTC,CASSLRTGVEQFF
TRBV24-1,TRBJ2-1,-,-,TGTGCCACCAGTGATTCCCGGGAGTGGTACAATGAGCAGTTCTTC,CATSDSREWYNEQFF
TRBV28,TRBJ1-1,-,few,TGTGCCATCGAAGCGAACACTGAAGCTTTCTTT,CAIEANTEAFF
TRBV6-2/TRBV6-3,TRBJ2-1,-,-,TGTGCCAGCGGCCTCACCCTCGGGGGAGGCGGTGTGTTCTTC,CASGLTLGGGGVFF
TRBV18,TRBJ2-5,-,few,TGTGCCAGCTCACCCGCGGGTAGCGTGAGAGAGACCCAGTACTTC,CASSPAGSVRETQYF
TRBV5-1,TRBJ2-3,TRBD2,-,TGCGCCAGCAGCTTGATGGGGGGGAGTGCAGATACGCAGTATTTT,CASSLMGGSADTQYF
TRBV7-9,TRBJ2-1,TRBD1,-,TGTGCCAGCAGCTCCCTAGGGGGACAGGGGGGTTACAATGAGCAGTTCTTC,CASSSLGGQGGYNEQFF
TRBV29-1,TRBJ1-1,-,-,TGCAGCGTTGAAATCAGTGGCGGCACTGAAGCTTTCTTT,CSVEISGGTEAFF
TRBV7-7,TRBJ2-5,TRBD1,-,TGTGCCAGCAGCTTAGCGGGGACAGGGGGCGCGGAGACCCAGTACTTC,CASSLAGTGGAETQYF
TRBV9,TRBJ1-4,-,once,TGTGCCAGCAGCGTAGGAGGACAAAATGAAAAACTGTTTTTT,CASSVGGQNEKLFF
TRBV10-3,TRBJ2-7,TRBD1,few,TGTGCCATCAGCCACGACAGGGATGAGCAGTACTTC,CAISHDRDEQYF
TRBV7-9,TRBJ2-2,-,-,TGTGCCAGCAGCTTGGCGGGGGCCACGGACACCGGGGAGCTGTTTTTT,CASSLAGATDTGELFF
TRBV9,TRBJ1-1,TRBD1,-,TGTGCCAGCAGCGTAGAACAGGGGGCGGAAGCTTTCTTT,CASSVEQGAEAFF
TRBV3-1/TRBV3-2,TRBJ1-5,TRBD1,-,TGTGCCAGCAGCCAGACAGGGATGAATCAGCCCCAGCATTTT,CASSQTGMNQPQHF
TRBV5-1,TRBJ1-1,-,-,TGCGCCAGCACATTAGAATTCATGAACACTGAAGCTTTCTTT,CASTLEFMNTEAFF
TRBV6-5,TRBJ1-5,TRBD1,-,TGTGCCAGCAACCTGGGACAGGGGCTCCATCAGCCCCAGCATTTT,CASNLGQGLHQPQHF
TRBV5-1,TRBJ2-1,TRBD2,-,TGCGCCAGCAGCTGGACTAGCGGGGCTCTATACAATGAGCAGTTCTTC,CASSWTSGALYNEQFF
TRBV2,TRBJ1-1,-,-,TGTGCCAGCAGGGACAGCTATATGAACACTGAAGCTTTCTTT,CASRDSYMNTEAFF
TRBV14,TRBJ1-2,TRBD1,few,TGTGCCAGCAGCCAAATTACAGGGGGAGATGGCTACACCTTC,CASSQITGGDGYTF
TRBV5-6,TRBJ1-2,TRBD1,-,TGTGCCAGCGGCGGGACAGGGAAAGGTGGCTACACCTTC,CASGGTGKGGYTF
TRBV28,TRBJ2-1,TRBD2,-,TGTGCCAGCTGCTGTTCAGCGGGGGGTCACCTTAGGGATGAGCAGTTCTTC,CASCCSAGGHLRDEQFF
TRBV5-1,TRBJ2-5,-,-,TGCGCCAGCAGCTTGACAGAAGAGACCCAGTACTTC,CASSLTEETQYF
TRBV24-1,TRBJ2-2,-,-,TGTGCCACCAGTGACCTGACAATGAGTTTGACCGGGGAGCTGTTTTTT,CATSDLTMSLTGELFF
TRBV18,TRBJ1-6,-,-,TGTGCCAGCTCACCACGAGAGGGAAATTCACCCCTCCACTTT,CASSPREGNSPLHF
TRBV29-1,TRBJ2-5,-,once,TGCAGCCTCCGAAGTGGAGGGGGCCGGGAGACCCAGTACTTC,CSLRSGGGRETQYF
TRBV19,TRBJ1-6,-,-,TGTGCCAGTAGTTTGTCATCGGATAATTCACCCCTCCACTTT,CASSLSSDNSPLHF
TRBV27,TRBJ2-7,TRBD1,-,TGTGCCAGCAGTGAGGCCGGGACAGGGGCCGGCGAGCAGTACTTC,CASSEAGTGAGEQYF
TRBV19,TRBJ2-7,-,-,TGTGCCAGTTCGGGGAGGACTAACTCCTACGAGCAGTACTTC,CASSGRTNSYEQYF
TRBV2,TRBJ2-6,-,-,TGTGCCAGCAGTGCGGTCAACGTCCTGACTTTC,CASSAVNVLTF
TRBV6-2/TRBV6-3,TRBJ2-7,-,-,TGTGCCAGCAGTTGGGTGTTGACAGGAGATCTCTACGAGCAGTACTTC,CASSWVLTGDLYEQYF
TRBV19,TRBJ2-7,TRBD1,-,TGTGCCAGTAGTGCCACCCCGGGACAGGGGTCCCCCTACGAGCAGTACTTC,CASSATPGQGSPYEQYF
TRBV3-1/TRBV3-2,TRBJ2-1,-,few,TGTGCCAGCAGCCCCCCACATTTCAGTGAGCAGTTCTTC,CASSPPHFSEQFF
TRBV7-6,TRBJ2-3,-,-,TGTGCCAGCAGCTGGAAGGCGGCCGAAAGGACAGATACGCAGTATTTT,CASSWKAAERTDTQYF
TRBV28,TRBJ1-2,TRBD1,-,TGTGCCAGCAGTTTAGATGGGACAGCGCCCTATGGCTACACCTTC,CASSLDGTAPYGYTF
TRBV27,TRBJ2-1,-,-,TGTGCCAGCAGAAACTCGGCGGGCCCATCAAACCCCGTCGCCGGCAATGAGCAGTTCTTC,CASRNSAGPSNPVAGNEQFF
TRBV3-1/TRBV3-2,TRBJ1-2,-,-,TGTGCCAGCAGCCAACCGCAGGGACTAGGCCGTCATGGCTACACCTTC,CASSQPQGLGRHGYTF
TRBV24-1,TRBJ2-5,TRBD2,-,TGTGCCACCAGTGATTCCCCACCGCGGGAGGGGGAGACCCAGTACTTC,CATSDSPPREGETQYF
TRBV7-9,TRBJ2-1,-,-,TGTGCCAGCAGCTTCTTCGGTCGGAATGAGCAGTTCTTC,CASSFFGRNEQFF
TRBV2,TRBJ2-5,-,-,TGTGCCAGCGGTTTTGGGCTAGCGAGGTCCCAAGAGACCCAGTACTTC,CASGFGLARSQETQYF
TRBV3-1/TRBV3-2,TRBJ2-3,TRBD2,-,TGTGCCAGCAGCCAAGCCTTCACTAGCGGGAGTGGGGCCGCGCAGTATTTT,CASSQAFTSGSGAAQYF
TRBV5-5,TRBJ1-6,-,-,TGTGCCAGCAGCTTGGGCCAGTCCACAGGGAATTCACCCCTCCACTTT,CASSLGQSTGNSPLHF
TRBV2,TRBJ2-5,-,-,TGTGCCAGCAGTGGGAGGGCCCAAGAGACCCAGTACTTC,CASSGRAQETQYF
TRBV27,TRBJ1-1,-,-,TGTGCCAGCAGTTTACTGGGGGCCAGGGCGAGGACTGAAGCTTTCTTT,CASSLLGARARTEAFF
TRBV10-3,TRBJ1-6,TRBD1,-,TGTGCCATCAGTGGGGACAGGGATAATTCACCCCTCCACTTT,CAISGDRDNSPLHF
TRBV7-9,TRBJ1-1,TRBD1,-,TGTGCCAGCAGCCGCACCGGGACAGGGGACACTGAAGCTTTCTTT,CASSRTGTGDTEAFF
TRBV6-1,TRBJ1-1,-,-,TGTGCCAGCAGTGAACGCAGGGGTGGGATGAACACTGAAGCTTTCTTT,CASSERRGGMNTEAFF
TRBV10-3,TRBJ1-2,-,-,TGTGCCATCAGTGAGGGGAGGAGTAACTATGGCTACACCTTC,CAISEGRSNYGYTF
TRBV6-5,TRBJ1-5,-,-,TGTGCCAGCAGTCCACAGGGTTTAGGCAATCAGCCCCAGCATTTT,CASSPQGLGNQPQHF
TRBV3-1/TRBV3-2,TRBJ2-1,TRBD2,-,TGTGCCAGCAGCCAAGACGCTAGCGGATACAATGAGCAGTTCTTC,CASSQDASGYNEQFF
TRBV6-6,TRBJ1-5,-,-,TGTGCCAGCAGTTCTAAGGGGTTCGAGCAGCCCCAGCATTTT,CASSSKGFEQPQHF
TRBV5-5,TRBJ2-3,-,-,TGTGCCAGCAGCTCGGCCGGGACTTTCAACACAGATACGCAGTATTTT,CASSSAGTFNTDTQYF
TRBV27,TRBJ1-1,TRBD1,-,TGTGCCAGCCGAAAGGGACAGCTGAACACTGAAGCTTTCTTT,CASRKGQLNTEAFF